Below are 30 T cell receptor beta chains sequenced from a single sample in a study of vaccination and CD4 T cells after COVID-19. No antigen has been assigned to these receptors. Sequencing of DNA taken from cultured CD4+ T cells relied on the Oncomine TCR Beta short-read assay. TCRdb re-derived calls from the PCR reads in MiXCR, one entry per CDR3 protein. The table lists more than 7,000 distinct CDR3 sequences, 64% of them singletons, with about 31% in the top ten. The treatment is: approximately 9-day PBMC culture with coronavirus spike peptide pools or control peptides (ViraFEST assay). Sequenced: CD4+ T cells from blood, cultured in vitro. The receptors originated from a human donor who had recovered from COVID-19.

The V gene is TRBV20-1, the J gene TRBJ2-2; TRBD1 might be the D (5 bases). Germline V gene lookup returns CDR1 DFQATT and CDR2 SNEGSKA (reference sequence). V dropped 5 bases and J dropped 4 bases, with 14 bases sitting between them. The CDR3 runs to 14 residues. The CDR3 reads CSAEGDGRTGELFF. The CDR3 DNA reads as TGCAGTGCTGAAGGGGATGGCCGCACCGGGGAGCTGTTTTTT.

J is TRBJ1-3 and V is TRBV19; 7 bases are shared with TRBD1. Per the germline V gene, CDR1 is LNHDA and CDR2 is SQIVND (reference sequence). CDR3 length equals 16 residues. CDR3 bases: TGTGCACATAACCGGGACAGCCCGAGCTCTGGAAACACCATATATTTT. Translated: CAHNRDSPSSGNTIYF.

The J gene is TRBJ2-5, the V gene TRBV9; no definite D call. The CDR3 has 14 amino acids. V dropped 4 bases and J dropped 1 base, with 11 bases sitting between them. Looked up from germline, CDR1 is SGDLS and CDR2 is YYNGEE. CDR3 bases: TGTGCCAGCAGCCCCAGGAGTACCCAAGAGACCCAGTACTTC. This gives the protein CASSPRSTQETQYF.

J is TRBJ2-5 and V is TRBV15, with D tentatively TRBD1 (7 bases). Looked up from germline, CDR1 is LNHNV and CDR2 is YYDKDF (reference sequence). This CDR3 spans 15 amino acids. V lost 3 bases to trimming and J lost 2 bases, with 13 bases between them. CDR3 residues: CATSSGGQTQETQYF. CDR3 bases: TGTGCCACCAGCAGCGGGGGACAGACACAAGAGACCCAGTACTTC.

J is TRBJ2-7 and V is TRBV28, with TRBD1 matching over 7 bases. Germline loops: CDR1 MDHEN, CDR2 SYDVKM. The V gene end was trimmed by 6 bases and the J gene end by 5 bases; junction bases not matched to a gene: 4. The CDR3 length is 12 residues. The CDR3 nucleotides read TGTGCCAGCAGGACAGGGTCGGACGAGCAGTACTTC. Protein product: CASRTGSDEQYF.

This clonotype has a single count. This chain's CDR3 is CASMIGAGGSADTQYF. The CDR3 nucleotides read TGTGCCAGCATGATTGGGGCGGGGGGTAGCGCAGATACGCAGTATTTT. The rearrangement links TRBV6-1 to TRBJ2-3, with TRBD2 matching 8 bases. There are 16 residues in the CDR3. Unmatched junction bases numbered 13, after V lost 7 bases and J lost 4 bases. Germline CDR1 reads MNHNS; CDR2 reads SASEGT.

This clonotype was seen a few times. The chain couples TRBV11-2 to TRBJ2-7; the D is unclear. Germline V gene sequence: CDR1 SGHAT, CDR2 FQNNGV. CDR3 length: 14 amino acids. Trimming left V 3 bases short and J 1 base short, with 10 bases between. CDR3 in DNA: TGTGCCAGCAGCTTTGGTGCTCAGTCCTACGAGCAGTACTTC. This encodes CASSFGAQSYEQYF.

This clonotype turned up a few times. This chain links TRBV7-9 with TRBJ1-1; 8 positions agree with TRBD1. Unmatched junction bases numbered 8, after V lost 2 bases and J lost 0 bases. The CDR3 is 17 amino acids. Germline CDR1 and CDR2: SEHNR and FQNEAQ (reference sequence). The CDR3 sequence: CASSLSGWGQVNTEAFF. CDR3 sequence (DNA): TGTGCCAGCAGCTTATCTGGATGGGGACAGGTGAACACTGAAGCTTTCTTT. The variable domain in full, with the rest retrieved from reference TRBV7-9 and TRBJ1-1, is DTGVSQNPRHKITKRGQNVTFRCDPISEHNRLYWYRQTLGQGPEFLTYFQNEAQLEKSRLLSDRFSAERPKGSFSTLEIQRTEQGDSAMYLCASSLSGWGQVNTEAFFGQGTRLTVV.

The CDR3 is CSADRTGLGTGELFF. The DNA of the CDR3 is TGCAGTGCTGACCGGACAGGGTTGGGCACCGGGGAGCTGTTTTTT. V and J are TRBV20-1 and TRBJ2-2; 8 bases align to TRBD1. V gave up 5 bases and J gave up 4 bases; unmatched junction bases: 9. The CDR3 is 15 residues long. Looked up from germline, CDR1 is DFQATT and CDR2 is SNEGSKA (reference sequence).

The count of this clonotype is one. The chain employs TRBV24-1 and TRBJ2-5, with a possible D match to TRBD1 (6 bases). The CDR3 is 16 residues long. Germline V gives CDR1 KGHDR, CDR2 SFDVKD. Trimming cost V 4 bases and J 5 bases, with 19 bases left between them. The DNA for the CDR3 is TGTGCCACCAGTGACCACCGAACAGGGAAGTCGGAGACCCAGTACTTC. This sequence encodes CATSDHRTGKSETQYF.

The J gene is TRBJ1-6, the V gene TRBV27; no definite D call. This CDR3 contains 12 residues. Germline V gene data show CDR1 as MNHEY and CDR2 as SMNVEV (reference sequence). With 6 bases removed from V and 6 bases from J, the gap between germline ends came to 6 bases. The CDR3 sequence: CASRYSNSPLHF. The DNA of the CDR3 is TGTGCCAGCAGATACAGTAATTCACCCCTCCACTTT.

The chain joins TRBV28 to TRBJ1-1; unclear D gene. V lost 8 bases and J lost 8, with 9 bases in between. Germline CDR1 MDHEN, CDR2 SYDVKM. The CDR3 sequence is 10 residues long. For the CDR3, the DNA is TGTGCCAGCCGGGGAGGGGAAGCTTTCTTT. It specifies CASRGGEAFF.

V usage is TRBV19 and J usage is TRBJ1-1; tentative D call: TRBD1 (5 bases). The CDR3 is 14 amino acids. Germline V CDR1 and CDR2: LNHDA, SQIVND (reference sequence). Trimming took off 4 bases at V and 1 base at J, with 10 bases between the two ends. CDR3 sequence reads: CASSNPGTNTEAFF. The CDR3 region has the DNA TGTGCCAGTAGTAACCCCGGGACGAACACTGAAGCTTTCTTT. Looking up the rest from reference TRBV19 and TRBJ1-1 gives the full variable domain: DGGITQSPKYLFRKEGQNVTLSCEQNLNHDAMYWYRQDPGQGLRLIYYSQIVNDFQKGDIAEGYSVSREKKESFPLTVTSAQKNPTAFYLCASSNPGTNTEAFFGQGTRLTVV.

The V call is TRBV14, the J call TRBJ1-1, with D possibly matching TRBD1 (6 bases). The CDR3 spans 19 residues. The germline V and J ends were trimmed by 1 base and 2 bases, with 23 bases remaining between them. Germline V gives CDR1 SGHDN, CDR2 FVKESK. CDR3 in DNA: TGTGCCAGCAGCCAAGTCCCCTTTCGACAGGCAAGGGCAAACACTGAAGCTTTCTTT. Protein sequence: CASSQVPFRQARANTEAFF.

The chain couples TRBV6-1 to TRBJ1-2; D unresolved. V shed 6 bases and J shed 0 bases, with 11 bases lying between them. Germline-derived CDR1 and CDR2 are MNHNS and SASEGT. The CDR3 length is 14 residues. CDR3 protein: CASSRAAPNYGYTF. CDR3 in DNA: TGTGCCAGCAGCCGTGCGGCGCCTAACTATGGCTACACCTTC.

There are a few counts of this clonotype. The chain links TRBV6-4 to TRBJ2-1; D may be TRBD2 (5 bases). The V gene's germline CDR1 is MRHNA and CDR2 SNTAGT. Trimming took off 3 bases at V and 1 base at J, with 10 bases between the two ends. CDR3 length: 15 residues. This CDR3 is CASSEDSGSYNEQFF. The CDR3, as DNA: TGTGCCAGCAGTGAGGACTCCGGGTCCTACAATGAGCAGTTCTTC.

The V and J genes are TRBV7-9 and TRBJ1-6, with D unresolved. Trimming cost V 8 bases and J 8 bases, with 4 bases left between them. Germline CDR1 reads SEHNR; CDR2 reads FQNEAQ (reference sequence). The CDR3 is 10 residues long. CDR3 DNA sequence: TGTGCCAGCGGGGATTCACCCCTCCACTTT. Its protein product is CASGDSPLHF.

The J gene is TRBJ2-7, the V gene TRBV7-9; the D is unclear. Per the germline V gene, CDR1 is SEHNR and CDR2 is FQNEAQ (reference sequence). V was cut by 1 base and J by 5 bases, with 9 bases left in between. The CDR3 has 13 amino acids. The CDR3 reads CASSLGGVDEQYF. CDR3 nucleotides: TGTGCCAGCAGCTTAGGTGGGGTCGACGAGCAGTACTTC.

This clonotype was counted between two and nine times. The chain employs TRBV6-1 and TRBJ1-5; 9 bases are shared with TRBD1. This CDR3 spans 15 amino acids. The V and J ends lost 6 bases and 2 bases, in that order; junction bases with no gene match: 5. Germline V lookup: CDR1 MNHNS, CDR2 SASEGT. The CDR3 coding sequence is TGTGCCAGCAGGTGGACAGGGGAGGGCAATCAGCCCCAGCATTTT. Translating it yields CASRWTGEGNQPQHF.

The chain is built from TRBV12-3 or TRBV12-4 and TRBJ2-7; D remains ambiguous. This CDR3 is 14 amino acids long. V gave up 6 bases and J gave up 7 bases, with 19 bases separating them. The CDR3 region is CASSFGVRLGEQYF. CDR3 sequence (DNA): TGTGCCAGCAGCTTTGGGGTTCGTCTAGGTGAGCAGTACTTC.

V and J are TRBV20-1 and TRBJ2-5; no clear D gene. The V end lost 8 bases, the J end lost 5 bases, and 12 bases lay between the germline ends. The CDR3 runs to 11 residues. The germline V gene has CDR1 DFQATT and CDR2 SNEGSKA (reference sequence). CDR3 loop: CSSWVEETQYF. The CDR3 coding sequence is TGCAGTTCTTGGGTGGAGGAGACCCAGTACTTC.

V is TRBV23-1 and J is TRBJ1-6; 8 positions agree with TRBD1. TRBV23-1 is identified as an open reading frame with a role that is uncertain. Trimming at V came to 10 bases and at J to 4 bases, leaving 9 bases not matched to a gene. This CDR3 is built from 15 residues. The CDR3 nucleotides read TGCGCCATCACCCGACAGGGGATTTATAATTCACCCCTCCACTTT. It specifies CAITRQGIYNSPLHF.

V gene TRBV28 combines with J gene TRBJ2-1; TRBD2 matches at 7 bases. CDR1 is MDHEN, CDR2 SYDVKM, per germline. The ends lost 10 bases at V and 12 bases at J; junction bases unmatched: 9. The CDR3 covers 11 residues. CDR3 sequence: CATSNSGGQFF. The DNA of the CDR3 is TGTGCCACCTCGAATTCGGGGGGGCAGTTCTTC.

The chain employs TRBV7-8 and TRBJ1-1; the D is unclear. This CDR3 contains 17 residues. Germline-derived CDR1 and CDR2 are SGHVS and FQNEAQ. The V end lost 2 bases, the J end lost 3 bases, and 19 bases lay between the germline ends. The CDR3 loop is CASSLRAVRVSDTEAFF. CDR3 sequence (DNA): TGTGCCAGCAGCTTAAGGGCCGTTCGGGTTTCGGACACTGAAGCTTTCTTT.

The chain is built from TRBV18 and TRBJ2-5; TRBD2 aligns across 7 bases. Germline V gene sequence: CDR1 KGHSH, CDR2 LQKENI. The CDR3 extends over 15 amino acids. Trimming removed 6 bases from V and 2 bases from J; junction bases left unmatched: 9. CDR3 loop: CASSRSGRGQETQYF. The CDR3, as DNA: TGTGCCAGCTCCCGGTCTGGGAGGGGTCAAGAGACCCAGTACTTC.

This chain links TRBV6-1 with TRBJ2-7, with D perhaps given as TRBD1 or TRBD2 (5 bases each). The CDR3 spans 15 residues. Looked up from germline, CDR1 is MNHNS and CDR2 is SASEGT. V shed 4 bases and J shed 3 bases, with 16 bases lying between them. The CDR3 coding sequence is TGTGCCAGCAGTGGCCCCGGGACGGATTACTACGAGCAGTACTTC. It yields the protein CASSGPGTDYYEQYF.

This clonotype was seen only once. The chain uses TRBV4-2 and TRBJ2-3, with 13 bases fitting TRBD2. CDR3 length: 20 amino acids. Losses at the gene ends were 1 base for V and 4 bases for J; bases not matched to a gene: 14. CDR1 is LGHNA and CDR2 is YNFKEQ in the germline V gene. The DNA of the CDR3 is TGTGCCAGCAGCCAAGCTACCAAACTAGCGGGGGGGCATGCGGCAGATACGCAGTATTTT. The encoded protein is CASSQATKLAGGHAADTQYF.

The chain has TRBV7-8 and TRBJ2-7, with D possibly being TRBD2 (5 bases). The V end was cut by 4 bases, the J end by 5 bases, with 12 bases between. The germline CDR1 and CDR2 sequences are SGHVS and FQNEAQ. The CDR3 length is 13 residues. The CDR3 here is CASSSLLGHEQYF. In DNA, the CDR3 is TGTGCCAGCAGCTCCTTACTAGGCCACGAGCAGTACTTC. Full variable domain (outside the CDR3, taken from reference TRBV7-8 and TRBJ2-7): GAGVSQSPRYKVAKRGQDVALRCDPISGHVSLFWYQQALGQGPEFLTYFQNEAQLDKSGLPSDRFFAERPEGSVSTLKIQRTQQEDSAVYLCASSSLLGHEQYFGPGTRLTVT.

The chain joins TRBV7-2 to TRBJ2-1, with 11 bases fitting TRBD2. CDR3 length: 15 amino acids. CDR1 is SGHTA and CDR2 is FQGNSA in the germline V gene. V dropped 4 bases and J dropped 4; count of bases not matched to a gene: 3. The DNA of the CDR3 is TGTGCCAGCAGCTGGGGACTAGCGGCTTACAATGAGCAGTTCTTC. Its protein product is CASSWGLAAYNEQFF.

This clonotype was seen just once. CDR3 residues: CSVEAGQETQYF. Here the CDR3 DNA reads TGCAGCGTTGAGGCGGGGCAAGAGACCCAGTACTTC. The rearrangement uses TRBV29-1 and TRBJ2-5, with D possibly TRBD2 on 6 matching bases. V was clipped by 3 bases and J by 2 bases, with 7 bases between them. The CDR3 is 12 residues long. Germline V gives CDR1 SQVTM, CDR2 ANQGSEA.